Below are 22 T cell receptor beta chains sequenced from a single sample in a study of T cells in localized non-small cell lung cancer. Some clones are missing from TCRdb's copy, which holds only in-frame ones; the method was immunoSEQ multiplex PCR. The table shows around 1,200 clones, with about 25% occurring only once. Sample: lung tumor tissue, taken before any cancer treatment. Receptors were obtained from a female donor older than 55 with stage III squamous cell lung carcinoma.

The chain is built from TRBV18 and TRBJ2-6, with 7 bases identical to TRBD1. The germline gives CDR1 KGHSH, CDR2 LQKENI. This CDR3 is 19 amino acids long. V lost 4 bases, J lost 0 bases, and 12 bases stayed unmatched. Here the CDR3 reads CASSRSRTGSYSGANVLTF. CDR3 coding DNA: TGTGCCAGCTCACGTTCGAGGACAGGTAGCTACTCTGGGGCCAACGTCCTGACTTTC.

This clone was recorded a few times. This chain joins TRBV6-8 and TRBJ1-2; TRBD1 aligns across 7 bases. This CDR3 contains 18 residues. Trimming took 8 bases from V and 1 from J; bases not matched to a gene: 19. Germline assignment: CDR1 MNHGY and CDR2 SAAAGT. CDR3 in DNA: TGTGCCAGCTGGGACAGACGTAAAGGAAGGAGCCATAACTATGGCTACACCTTC. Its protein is CASWDRRKGRSHNYGYTF.

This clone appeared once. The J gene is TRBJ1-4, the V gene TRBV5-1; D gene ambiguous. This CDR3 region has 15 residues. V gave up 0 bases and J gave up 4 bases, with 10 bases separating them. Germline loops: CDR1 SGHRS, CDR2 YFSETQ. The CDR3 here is CASSLEVTGNEKLFF. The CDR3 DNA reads TGCGCCAGCAGCTTGGAGGTGACGGGTAATGAAAAACTGTTTTTT. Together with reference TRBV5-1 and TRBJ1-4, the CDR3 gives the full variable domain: KAGVTQTPRYLIKTRGQQVTLSCSPISGHRSVSWYQQTPGQGLQFLFEYFSETQRNKGNFPGRFSGRQFSNSRSEMNVSTLELGDSALYLCASSLEVTGNEKLFFGSGTQLSVL.

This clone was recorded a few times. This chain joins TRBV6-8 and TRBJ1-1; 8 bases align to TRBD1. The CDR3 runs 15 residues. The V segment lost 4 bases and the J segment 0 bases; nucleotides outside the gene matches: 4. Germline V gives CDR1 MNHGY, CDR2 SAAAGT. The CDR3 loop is CASSFVDRVNTEAFF. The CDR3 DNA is TGTGCCAGCAGTTTCGTGGACAGGGTGAACACTGAAGCTTTCTTT.

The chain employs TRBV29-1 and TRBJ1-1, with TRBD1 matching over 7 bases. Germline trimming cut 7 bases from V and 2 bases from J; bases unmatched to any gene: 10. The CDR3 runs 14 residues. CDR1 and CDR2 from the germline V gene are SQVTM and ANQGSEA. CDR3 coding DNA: TGCAGCGGCCAAGGACAGGTGGGAAACACTGAAGCTTTCTTT. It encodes CSGQGQVGNTEAFF.

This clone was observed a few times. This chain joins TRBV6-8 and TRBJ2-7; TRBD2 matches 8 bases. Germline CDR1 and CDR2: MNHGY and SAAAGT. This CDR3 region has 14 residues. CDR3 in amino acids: CFRGGKVCHYEQYF. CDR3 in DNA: TGTTTCCGGGGGGGCAAAGTGTGTCACTACGAGCAGTACTTC.

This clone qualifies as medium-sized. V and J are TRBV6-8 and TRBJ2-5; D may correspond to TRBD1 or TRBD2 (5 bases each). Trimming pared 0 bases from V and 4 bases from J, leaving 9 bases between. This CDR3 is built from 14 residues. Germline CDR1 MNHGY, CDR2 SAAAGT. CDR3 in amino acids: CASSYSGAGETQYF. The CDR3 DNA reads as TGTGCCAGCAGTTACTCTGGGGCGGGAGAGACCCAGTACTTC.

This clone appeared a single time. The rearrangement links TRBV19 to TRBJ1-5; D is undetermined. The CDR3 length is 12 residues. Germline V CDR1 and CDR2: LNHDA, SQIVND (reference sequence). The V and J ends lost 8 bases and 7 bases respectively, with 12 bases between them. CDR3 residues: CASRNLGQPQHF. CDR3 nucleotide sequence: TGTGCCAGTCGTAATCTGGGACAGCCCCAGCATTTT. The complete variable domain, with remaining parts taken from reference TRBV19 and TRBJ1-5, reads DGGITQSPKYLFRKEGQNVTLSCEQNLNHDAMYWYRQDPGQGLRLIYYSQIVNDFQKGDIAEGYSVSREKKESFPLTVTSAQKNPTAFYLCASRNLGQPQHFGDGTRLSIL.

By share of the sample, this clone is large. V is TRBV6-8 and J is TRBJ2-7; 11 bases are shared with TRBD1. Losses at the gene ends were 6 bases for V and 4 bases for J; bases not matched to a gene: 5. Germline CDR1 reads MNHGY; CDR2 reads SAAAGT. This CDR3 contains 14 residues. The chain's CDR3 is CASRLGTGGYEQYF. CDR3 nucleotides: TGTGCCAGCAGACTCGGGACAGGGGGATACGAGCAGTACTTC.

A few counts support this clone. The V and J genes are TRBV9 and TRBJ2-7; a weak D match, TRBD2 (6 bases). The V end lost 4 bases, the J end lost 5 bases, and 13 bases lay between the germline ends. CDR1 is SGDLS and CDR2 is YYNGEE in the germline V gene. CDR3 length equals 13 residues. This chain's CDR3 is CASSLGGSDEQYF. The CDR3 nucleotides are TGTGCCAGCAGCTTAGGAGGGTCTGACGAGCAGTACTTC.

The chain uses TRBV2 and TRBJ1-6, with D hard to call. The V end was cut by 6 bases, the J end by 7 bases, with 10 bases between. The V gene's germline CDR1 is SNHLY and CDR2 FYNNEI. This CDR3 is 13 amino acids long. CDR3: CASRNAENSPLHF. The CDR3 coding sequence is TGTGCCAGCAGGAACGCAGAAAATTCACCCCTCCACTTT.

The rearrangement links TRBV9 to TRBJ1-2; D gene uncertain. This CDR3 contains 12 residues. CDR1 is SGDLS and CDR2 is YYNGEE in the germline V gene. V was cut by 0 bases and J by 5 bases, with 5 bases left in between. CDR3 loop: CASSVDRYGYTF. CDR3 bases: TGTGCCAGCAGCGTAGATAGATATGGCTACACCTTC.

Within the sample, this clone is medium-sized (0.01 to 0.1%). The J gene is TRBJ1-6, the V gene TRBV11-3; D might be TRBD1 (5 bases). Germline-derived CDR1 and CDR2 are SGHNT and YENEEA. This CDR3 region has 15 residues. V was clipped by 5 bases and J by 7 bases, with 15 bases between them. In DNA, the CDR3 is TGTGCCAGCAGCCAAGTTAAAGAGGGGAATTCACCCCTCCACTTT. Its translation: CASSQVKEGNSPLHF.

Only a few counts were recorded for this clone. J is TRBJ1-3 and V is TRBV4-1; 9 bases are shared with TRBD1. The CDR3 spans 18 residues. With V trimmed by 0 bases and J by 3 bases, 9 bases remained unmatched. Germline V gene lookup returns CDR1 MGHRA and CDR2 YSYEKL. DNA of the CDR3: TGCGCCAGCAGCCAAGATGCTGGGGGACAGGGAGGTGGAAACACCATATATTTT. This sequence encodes CASSQDAGGQGGGNTIYF.

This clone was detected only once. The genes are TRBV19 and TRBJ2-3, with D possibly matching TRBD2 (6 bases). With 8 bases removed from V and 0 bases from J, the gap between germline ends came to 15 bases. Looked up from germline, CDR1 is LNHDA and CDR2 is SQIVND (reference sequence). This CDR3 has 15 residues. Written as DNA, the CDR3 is TGTGCCAGTCTGCCGGGGGATTCTAGCACAGATACGCAGTATTTT. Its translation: CASLPGDSSTDTQYF.

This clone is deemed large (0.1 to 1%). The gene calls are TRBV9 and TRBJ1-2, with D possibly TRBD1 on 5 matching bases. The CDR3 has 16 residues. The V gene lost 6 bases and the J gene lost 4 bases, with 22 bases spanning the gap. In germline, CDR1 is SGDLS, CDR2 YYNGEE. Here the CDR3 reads CASNFQGVRQGYGYTF. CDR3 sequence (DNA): TGTGCCAGCAATTTCCAAGGGGTCCGACAAGGCTATGGCTACACCTTC. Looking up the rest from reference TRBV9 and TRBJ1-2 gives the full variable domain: DSGVTQTPKHLITATGQRVTLRCSPRSGDLSVYWYQQSLDQGLQFLIQYYNGEERAKGNILERFSAQQFPDLHSELNLSSLELGDSALYFCASNFQGVRQGYGYTFGSGTRLTVV.

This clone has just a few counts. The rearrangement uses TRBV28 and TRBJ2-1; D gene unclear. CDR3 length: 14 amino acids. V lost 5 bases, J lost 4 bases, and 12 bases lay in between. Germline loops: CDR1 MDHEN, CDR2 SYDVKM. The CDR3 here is CASSPPGLYNEQFF. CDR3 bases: TGTGCCAGCAGTCCTCCCGGGTTGTACAATGAGCAGTTCTTC.

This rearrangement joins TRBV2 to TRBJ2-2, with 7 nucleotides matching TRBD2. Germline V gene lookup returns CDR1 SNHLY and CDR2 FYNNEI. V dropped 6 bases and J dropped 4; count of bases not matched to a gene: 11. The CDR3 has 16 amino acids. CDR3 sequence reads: CASRVTSGGGTGELFF. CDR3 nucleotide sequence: TGTGCCAGCAGGGTCACGTCGGGGGGAGGCACCGGGGAGCTGTTTTTT.

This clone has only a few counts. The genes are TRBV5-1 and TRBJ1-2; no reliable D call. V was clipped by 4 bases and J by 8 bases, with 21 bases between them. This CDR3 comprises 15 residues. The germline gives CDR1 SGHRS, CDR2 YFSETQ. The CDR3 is CASSMVGTADKGYTF. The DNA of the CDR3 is TGCGCCAGCAGCATGGTTGGAACTGCTGATAAGGGCTACACCTTC.

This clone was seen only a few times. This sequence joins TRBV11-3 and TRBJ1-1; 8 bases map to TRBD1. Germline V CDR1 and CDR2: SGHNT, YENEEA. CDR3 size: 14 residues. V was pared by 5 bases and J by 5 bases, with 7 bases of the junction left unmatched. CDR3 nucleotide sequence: TGTGCCAGCAGCACCCTCAGGGGGCGGACTGAAGCTTTCTTT. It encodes CASSTLRGRTEAFF. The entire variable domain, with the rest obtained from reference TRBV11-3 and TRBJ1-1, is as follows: EAGVVQSPRYKIIEKKQPVAFWCNPISGHNTLYWYLQNLGQGPELLIRYENEEAVDDSQLPKDRFSAERLKGVDSTLKIQPAELGDSAVYLCASSTLRGRTEAFFGQGTRLTVV.

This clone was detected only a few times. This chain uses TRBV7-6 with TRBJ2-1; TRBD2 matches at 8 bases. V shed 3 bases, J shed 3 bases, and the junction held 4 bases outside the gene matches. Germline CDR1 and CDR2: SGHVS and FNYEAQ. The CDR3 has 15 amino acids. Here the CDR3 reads CASSFRSGGYNEQFF. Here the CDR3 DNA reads TGTGCCAGCAGCTTTAGGAGCGGGGGCTACAATGAGCAGTTCTTC.

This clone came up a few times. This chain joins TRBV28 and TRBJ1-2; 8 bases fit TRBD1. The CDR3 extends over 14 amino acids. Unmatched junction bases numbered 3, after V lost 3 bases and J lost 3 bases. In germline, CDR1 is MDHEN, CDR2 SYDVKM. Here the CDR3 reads CASSLTDRDYGYTF. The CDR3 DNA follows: TGTGCCAGCAGTTTGACGGACAGGGACTATGGCTACACCTTC.